The 3 T cell receptor beta chains reported below all come from one sample, sequenced in a study of T cell repertoires in cytomegalovirus infection. Their target antigens are unknown. TCRdb re-derived calls from the reads in MiXCR, one entry per CDR3 protein. Altogether fewer than 650,000 distinct CDR3 sequences are present, roughly 43% being singletons, with the ten largest covering 48%. The specimen comprised cultured PBMCs, sampled from culture after CMV antigen stimulation. All receptors derive from a human donor in good health (CMV status not recorded). Some clones in this sample may be carry-over from other donors' samples.

The chain uses TRBV6-2 or TRBV6-3 and TRBJ2-7; TRBD2 might be the D (6 bases). The ends were cut back, 4 bases at V and 3 bases at J, with 16 bases in the middle. CDR1 is MNHEY, CDR2 SVGEGT, per germline. CDR3 length equals 15 residues. Written as DNA, the CDR3 is TGTGCCAGCAGTTCCACCTACGGGACTGACTACGAGCAGTACTTC. This gives the protein CASSSTYGTDYEQYF.

The chain employs TRBV7-2 and TRBJ2-3; the match to TRBD2 covers 9 bases. Germline CDR1 SGHTA, CDR2 FQGNSA. This CDR3 is built from 17 residues. Trimming removed 3 bases from V and 6 bases from J; junction bases left unmatched: 13. CDR3 bases: TGTGCCAGCAGCTTTAGGGGCGGGGGGGCCTTAATGGATACGCAGTATTTT. Protein product: CASSFRGGGALMDTQYF.

In its sample, this clonotype was seen a few times. This chain links TRBV7-6 with TRBJ1-1; TRBD1 matches 9 bases. Germline V CDR1 and CDR2: SGHVS, FNYEAQ. The ends lost 2 bases at V and 4 bases at J; junction bases unmatched: 5. The CDR3 is made up of 15 amino acids. The CDR3 DNA sequence: TGTGCCAGCAGCTTAAGGACAGGGGTTGGCACTGAAGCTTTCTTT. This sequence encodes CASSLRTGVGTEAFF.